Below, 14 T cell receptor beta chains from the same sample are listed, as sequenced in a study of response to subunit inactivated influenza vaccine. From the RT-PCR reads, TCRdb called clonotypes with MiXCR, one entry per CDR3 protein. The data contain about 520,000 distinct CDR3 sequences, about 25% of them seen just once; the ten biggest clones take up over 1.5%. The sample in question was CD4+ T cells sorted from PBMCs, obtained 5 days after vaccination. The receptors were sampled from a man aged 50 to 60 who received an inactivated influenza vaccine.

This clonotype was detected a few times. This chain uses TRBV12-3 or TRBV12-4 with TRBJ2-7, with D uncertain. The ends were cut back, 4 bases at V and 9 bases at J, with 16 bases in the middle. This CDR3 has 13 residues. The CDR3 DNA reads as TGTGCCAGCAGTTCTAGACCCGACGGGCGGCAGTACTTC. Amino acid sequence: CASSSRPDGRQYF.

CDR3 loop: CASSPAPSAINTQYF. CDR3 DNA sequence: TGTGCCAGCAGTCCGGCACCCTCGGCAATTAATACGCAGTATTTT. V and J are TRBV12-3 or TRBV12-4 and TRBJ2-3; D gene unclear. The germline V and J ends were trimmed by 5 bases and 7 bases, with 19 bases remaining between them. The CDR3 is 15 amino acids.

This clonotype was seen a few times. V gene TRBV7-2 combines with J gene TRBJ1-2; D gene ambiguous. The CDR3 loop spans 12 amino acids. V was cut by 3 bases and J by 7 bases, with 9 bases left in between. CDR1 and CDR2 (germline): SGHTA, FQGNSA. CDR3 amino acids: CASSLSLSGYTF. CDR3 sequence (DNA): TGTGCCAGCAGCTTGTCCTTGTCTGGCTACACCTTC.

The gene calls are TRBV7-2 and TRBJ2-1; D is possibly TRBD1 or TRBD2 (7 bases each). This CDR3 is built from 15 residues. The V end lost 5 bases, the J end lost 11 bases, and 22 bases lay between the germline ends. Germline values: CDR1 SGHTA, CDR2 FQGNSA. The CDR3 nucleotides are TGTGCCAGCAGCCCCGACAGGGAGGGGGTATTGAAGCAGTTCTTC. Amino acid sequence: CASSPDREGVLKQFF.

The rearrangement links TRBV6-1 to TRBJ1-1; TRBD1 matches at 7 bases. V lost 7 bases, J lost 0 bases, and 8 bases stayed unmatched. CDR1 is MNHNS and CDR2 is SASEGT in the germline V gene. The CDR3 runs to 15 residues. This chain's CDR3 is CASKQGTNMNTEAFF. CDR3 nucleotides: TGTGCCAGCAAACAGGGGACCAATATGAACACTGAAGCTTTCTTT.

The CDR3 nucleotides read TGCAGTGCTAGTGGAACAGGGATTGGAAAAGATACGCAGTATTTT. Encoded protein: CSASGTGIGKDTQYF. The V call is TRBV20-1, the J call TRBJ2-3, with D tentatively TRBD1 (6 bases). V was trimmed by 3 bases and J by 5 bases, leaving 18 bases between them. Per germline, CDR1 DFQATT and CDR2 SNEGSKA (reference sequence). The CDR3 length is 15 residues.

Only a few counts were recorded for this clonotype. The CDR3 bases are TGTGCCAGCAGTTTGACAGCGTCAGATACGCAGTATTTT. Amino acids: CASSLTASDTQYF. The V call is TRBV28, the J call TRBJ2-3; maybe TRBD1 (5 bases). V was cut by 3 bases and J by 4 bases, with 8 bases left in between. There are 13 residues in the CDR3. Germline assignment: CDR1 MDHEN and CDR2 SYDVKM.

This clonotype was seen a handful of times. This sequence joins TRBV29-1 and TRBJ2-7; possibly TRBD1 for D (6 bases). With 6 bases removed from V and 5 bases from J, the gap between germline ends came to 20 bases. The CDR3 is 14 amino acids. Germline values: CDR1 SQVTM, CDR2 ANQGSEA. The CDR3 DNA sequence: TGCAGCGTAGCCCGAACCCCAGGGGAAGACGAGCAGTACTTC. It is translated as CSVARTPGEDEQYF.

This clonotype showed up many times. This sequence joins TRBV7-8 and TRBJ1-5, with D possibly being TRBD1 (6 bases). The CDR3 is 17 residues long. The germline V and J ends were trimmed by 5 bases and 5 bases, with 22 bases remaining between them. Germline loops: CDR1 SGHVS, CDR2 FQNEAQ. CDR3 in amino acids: CASSPGFVGQGYQPQHF. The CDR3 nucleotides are TGTGCCAGCAGCCCAGGGTTCGTTGGGCAGGGGTATCAGCCCCAGCATTTT.

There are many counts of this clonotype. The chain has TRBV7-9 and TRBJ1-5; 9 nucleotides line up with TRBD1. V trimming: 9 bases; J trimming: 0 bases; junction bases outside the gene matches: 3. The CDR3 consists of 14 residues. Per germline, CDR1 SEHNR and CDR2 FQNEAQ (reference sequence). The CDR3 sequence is CASRDRDSNQPQHF. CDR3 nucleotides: TGTGCCAGTCGGGACAGGGATAGCAATCAGCCCCAGCATTTT. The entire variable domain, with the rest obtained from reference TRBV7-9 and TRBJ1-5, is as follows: DTGVSQNPRHKITKRGQNVTFRCDPISEHNRLYWYRQTLGQGPEFLTYFQNEAQLEKSRLLSDRFSAERPKGSFSTLEIQRTEQGDSAMYLCASRDRDSNQPQHFGDGTRLSIL.

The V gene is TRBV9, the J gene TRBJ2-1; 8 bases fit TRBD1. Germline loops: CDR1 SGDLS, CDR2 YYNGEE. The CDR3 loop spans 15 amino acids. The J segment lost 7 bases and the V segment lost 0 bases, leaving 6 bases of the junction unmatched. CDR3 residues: CASSVDGTGTNEQFF. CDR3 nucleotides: TGTGCCAGCAGCGTAGACGGGACAGGCACTAATGAGCAGTTCTTC.

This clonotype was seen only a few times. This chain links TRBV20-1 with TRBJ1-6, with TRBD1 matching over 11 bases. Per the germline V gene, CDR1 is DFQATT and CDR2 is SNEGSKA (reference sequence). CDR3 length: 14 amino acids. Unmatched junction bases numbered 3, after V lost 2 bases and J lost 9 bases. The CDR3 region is CSARTGTGGSPLHF. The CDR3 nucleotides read TGCAGTGCTAGAACCGGGACAGGGGGTTCACCCCTCCACTTT.

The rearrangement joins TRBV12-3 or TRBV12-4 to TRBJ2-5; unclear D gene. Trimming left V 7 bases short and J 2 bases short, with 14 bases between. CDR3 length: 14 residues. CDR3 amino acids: CASKNPESQETQYF. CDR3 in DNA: TGTGCCAGCAAGAATCCGGAGTCGCAAGAGACCCAGTACTTC.

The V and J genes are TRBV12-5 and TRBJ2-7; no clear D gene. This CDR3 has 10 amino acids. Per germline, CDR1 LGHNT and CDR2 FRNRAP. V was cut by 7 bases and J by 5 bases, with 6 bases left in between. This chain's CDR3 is CASEENEQYF. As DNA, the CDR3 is TGTGCTAGTGAAGAAAACGAGCAGTACTTC.